Below, 32 T cell receptor beta chains from the same sample are listed, as sequenced in a study of blood T cell repertoires in COVID-19. Clones were sequenced by immunoSEQ multiplex PCR, and TCRdb holds only the in-frame ones, with some missing. The table includes about 310,000 clones, around 86% detected once. The source material was peripheral blood. Receptor source: a man in his fifties with active or convalescent COVID-19.

The V call is TRBV6-5, the J call TRBJ1-5, with 8 bases aligning to TRBD1. The CDR3 is 15 residues long. V shed 6 bases, J shed 4 bases, and the junction held 8 bases outside the gene matches. Germline CDR1 and CDR2: MNHEY and SVGAGI. The CDR3 here is CASRQGAGGNQPQHF. The CDR3 DNA sequence: TGTGCCAGCAGGCAGGGGGCTGGGGGGAATCAGCCCCAGCATTTT.

The chain couples TRBV27 to TRBJ2-7; a possible D gene is TRBD1 (5 bases). The germline CDR1 and CDR2 sequences are MNHEY and SMNVEV (reference sequence). CDR3 length equals 16 residues. Between the trimmed V and J ends, which lost 0 bases and 0 bases, there was a span of 12 bases. The CDR3 loop is CASSLSAGILSYEQYF. The CDR3 bases are TGTGCCAGCAGTTTATCGGCAGGGATTCTCTCCTACGAGCAGTACTTC.

This clone was counted only a few times. This chain links TRBV19 with TRBJ1-2, with 7 positions matching TRBD1. V lost 5 bases and J lost 2; bases outside the gene matches: 11. CDR3 length: 16 residues. CDR1 LNHDA and CDR2 SQIVND come from the germline V gene (reference sequence). In DNA, the CDR3 is TGTGCCAGTAGTGCTTCCTACAGGGGCCTGAACTATGGCTACACCTTC. Translating gives CASSASYRGLNYGYTF.

To note about this clone: The sample contains more than one DNA sequence encoding this CDR3. The chain is built from TRBV6-5 and TRBJ1-2; 7 positions agree with TRBD1. Germline assignment: CDR1 MNHEY and CDR2 SVGAGI. V lost 6 bases, J lost 2 bases, and 3 bases stayed unmatched. This CDR3 spans 13 amino acids. CDR3 in amino acids: CASRRQGNYGYTF. The CDR3 DNA sequence: TGTGCCAGCAGACGACAGGGAAACTATGGCTACACCTTC.

This clone was recorded a few times. This rearrangement joins TRBV2 to TRBJ1-1, with 9 nucleotides matching TRBD1. Germline V gene lookup returns CDR1 SNHLY and CDR2 FYNNEI. The trim removed 4 bases at V and 4 bases at J, leaving 4 bases unmatched. The CDR3 extends over 14 amino acids. The CDR3 sequence: CASSGQGGPTEAFF. In DNA form, the CDR3 reads TGTGCCAGCAGTGGACAGGGGGGTCCCACTGAAGCTTTCTTT.

This clone was seen once. J is TRBJ2-5 and V is TRBV6-2 or TRBV6-3; the D gene is possibly TRBD1 (6 bases). CDR3 length: 13 residues. Trimming shortened V by 6 bases and J by 4 bases, and 12 bases separated the two germline ends. Germline assignment: CDR1 MNHEY and CDR2 SVGEGT. In DNA form, the CDR3 reads TGTGCCAGCAGCAGTACAGGGTTAGAGACCCAGTACTTC. This translates into CASSSTGLETQYF.

This chain joins TRBV29-1 and TRBJ1-2; D is undetermined. V lost 4 bases and J lost 4, with 7 bases in between. This CDR3 contains 11 residues. Germline CDR1 and CDR2: SQVTM and ANQGSEA. As DNA, the CDR3 is TGCAGCGTTGCCGAGATCTATGGCTACACCTTC. This translates into CSVAEIYGYTF.

The V and J genes are TRBV6-2 or TRBV6-3 and TRBJ1-5; D ambiguous. Germline-derived CDR1 and CDR2 are MNHEY and SVGEGT. V was pared by 5 bases and J by 4 bases, with 9 bases between. The CDR3 sequence is 13 residues long. The CDR3 reads CASSNSLNQPQHF. DNA of the CDR3: TGTGCCAGCAGTAACAGCCTGAATCAGCCCCAGCATTTT.

The chain is built from TRBV19 and TRBJ1-1; D unclear. Germline V lookup: CDR1 LNHDA, CDR2 SQIVND (reference sequence). CDR3 length: 13 amino acids. V was shortened by 4 bases and J by 6 bases, with 12 bases between the two germline ends. The CDR3 DNA sequence: TGTGCCAGTAGTAGGTTTCTGGGCGCTGAAGCTTTCTTT. Protein: CASSRFLGAEAFF. The full variable domain, with the rest looked up from reference TRBV19 and TRBJ1-1, is DGGITQSPKYLFRKEGQNVTLSCEQNLNHDAMYWYRQDPGQGLRLIYYSQIVNDFQKGDIAEGYSVSREKKESFPLTVTSAQKNPTAFYLCASSRFLGAEAFFGQGTRLTVV.

The rearrangement joins TRBV19 to TRBJ2-3, with D perhaps TRBD2 (6 bases). Germline assignment: CDR1 LNHDA and CDR2 SQIVND (reference sequence). This CDR3 is built from 15 residues. V lost 4 bases, J lost 2 bases, and 13 bases lay in between. This chain's CDR3 is CASSSIGTFTDTQYF. The CDR3 nucleotides are TGTGCCAGTAGTAGCATCGGGACTTTCACAGATACGCAGTATTTT. Full variable domain (missing parts from reference TRBV19 and TRBJ2-3): DGGITQSPKYLFRKEGQNVTLSCEQNLNHDAMYWYRQDPGQGLRLIYYSQIVNDFQKGDIAEGYSVSREKKESFPLTVTSAQKNPTAFYLCASSSIGTFTDTQYFGPGTRLTVL.

V usage is TRBV28 and J usage is TRBJ2-7, with a tentative D call TRBD2 (6 bases). The CDR3 contains 14 residues. Between the trimmed V and J ends, which lost 2 bases and 4 bases, there was a span of 12 bases. Germline V CDR1 and CDR2: MDHEN, SYDVKM. Written as DNA, the CDR3 is TGTGCCAGCAGTTTAGGGGGGAACCTTTACGAGCAGTACTTC. Translation gives CASSLGGNLYEQYF.

V usage is TRBV25-1 and J usage is TRBJ2-3; D not resolved. The CDR3 has 13 residues. V lost 4 bases to trimming and J lost 5 bases, with 10 bases between them. The germline gives CDR1 MGHDK, CDR2 SYGVNS. The CDR3 region is CASSGQDGDTQYF. Written as DNA, the CDR3 is TGTGCCAGCAGTGGGCAAGATGGAGATACGCAGTATTTT. Full variable domain (rest looked up from reference TRBV25-1 and TRBJ2-3): EADIYQTPRYLVIGTGKKITLECSQTMGHDKMYWYQQDPGMELHLIHYSYGVNSTEKGDLSSESTVSRIRTEHFPLTLESARPSHTSQYLCASSGQDGDTQYFGPGTRLTVL.

The gene calls are TRBV9 and TRBJ1-2; no clear D gene. Germline CDR1 is SGDLS and CDR2 is YYNGEE. This CDR3 contains 13 residues. V lost 0 bases to trimming and J lost 6 bases, with 9 bases between them. The DNA of the CDR3 is TGTGCCAGCAGCGTAGATACAGTAAATGGCTACACCTTC. Translating gives CASSVDTVNGYTF.

The gene calls are TRBV10-3 and TRBJ1-2, with no clear D. Germline V lookup: CDR1 ENHRY, CDR2 SYGVKD. The CDR3 sequence is 14 residues long. Trimming took off 7 bases at V and 2 bases at J, with 14 bases between the two ends. The CDR3 here is CAITPGEQNYGYTF. The CDR3 DNA is TGTGCCATCACCCCCGGGGAACAAAACTATGGCTACACCTTC.

The chain joins TRBV19 to TRBJ1-1; D uncertain. Per germline, CDR1 LNHDA and CDR2 SQIVND (reference sequence). There are 13 residues in the CDR3. V was shortened by 6 bases and J by 0 bases, with 8 bases between the two germline ends. For the CDR3, the DNA is TGTGCCAGTAGCCCGGTTATGAACACTGAAGCTTTCTTT. Protein: CASSPVMNTEAFF. Supplemented by reference TRBV19 and TRBJ1-1, the full variable domain reads DGGITQSPKYLFRKEGQNVTLSCEQNLNHDAMYWYRQDPGQGLRLIYYSQIVNDFQKGDIAEGYSVSREKKESFPLTVTSAQKNPTAFYLCASSPVMNTEAFFGQGTRLTVV.

The rearrangement joins TRBV7-2 to TRBJ2-5; 9 bases are a match to TRBD1. The CDR3 has 15 residues. Germline values: CDR1 SGHTA, CDR2 FQGNSA. V shed 5 bases, J shed 2 bases, and the junction held 6 bases outside the gene matches. In nucleotides, the CDR3 is TGTGCCAGCAGCCGCCGGGACAGGGAACAAGAGACCCAGTACTTC. It specifies CASSRRDREQETQYF.

This chain uses TRBV5-1 with TRBJ2-5; 7 nucleotides align to TRBD1. Trimming removed 3 bases from V and 3 bases from J; junction bases left unmatched: 2. In germline, CDR1 is SGHRS, CDR2 YFSETQ. The CDR3 sequence is 13 residues long. The CDR3: CASSYDREETQYF. The CDR3 coding sequence is TGCGCCAGCAGCTATGACAGGGAAGAGACCCAGTACTTC.

This clone was observed a few times. This chain uses TRBV7-2 with TRBJ2-7; a possible D gene is TRBD1 (6 bases). CDR3 length: 15 residues. Trimming took 5 bases from V and 2 from J, leaving 16 bases between them. Looked up from germline, CDR1 is SGHTA and CDR2 is FQGNSA. The CDR3 loop reads CASSQVSDSAYEQYF. CDR3 sequence (DNA): TGTGCCAGCAGCCAGGTGTCGGACAGCGCCTACGAGCAGTACTTC.

The chain has TRBV24-1 and TRBJ2-3; the D gene is possibly TRBD2 (6 bases). Germline values: CDR1 KGHDR, CDR2 SFDVKD. Deletions cut 9 bases from V and 3 bases from J, with 12 bases between. The CDR3 sequence is 13 residues long. This CDR3 reads CATGTGVTDTQYF. As DNA, the CDR3 is TGTGCCACCGGGACGGGAGTGACAGATACGCAGTATTTT.

Of note for this clone: The same CDR3 arises from other DNA sequences in this sample as well. The rearrangement links TRBV28 to TRBJ2-7; 8 nucleotides match TRBD2. The CDR3 is 14 residues long. J gave up 0 bases and V 6 bases, and 4 bases lay outside the gene matches. Germline CDR1 MDHEN, CDR2 SYDVKM. The CDR3 here is CASRRSGGSYEQYF. The CDR3 DNA sequence: TGTGCCAGCAGAAGGAGCGGGGGCTCCTACGAGCAGTACTTC.

This clone came up once. The chain is built from TRBV30 and TRBJ1-4; weak D call: TRBD1 (6 bases). V lost 1 base and J lost 7, with 19 bases in between. Germline CDR1 is GTSNPN and CDR2 is SVGIG (reference sequence). This CDR3 comprises 16 residues. CDR3 residues: CAWSGARTDPTEKLFF. In DNA form, the CDR3 reads TGTGCCTGGAGTGGCGCGCGGACAGACCCAACTGAAAAACTGTTTTTT.

This chain uses TRBV5-1 with TRBJ2-3; a weak D match, TRBD2 (5 bases). The length of the CDR3 is 14 residues. Germline lookup yields CDR1 SGHRS and CDR2 YFSETQ. V was cut by 1 base and J by 4 bases, with 10 bases left in between. In nucleotides, the CDR3 is TGCGCCAGCAGCTTGTGGGAGTTCGCAGATACGCAGTATTTT. This gives the protein CASSLWEFADTQYF.

This clone has more than one count but fewer than ten. This chain uses TRBV24-1 with TRBJ1-2, with a possible D match to TRBD1 (6 bases). V lost 5 bases to trimming and J lost 6 bases, with 12 bases between them. Germline V CDR1 and CDR2: KGHDR, SFDVKD. The CDR3 covers 13 residues. CDR3 amino acids: CATSVGQRDGYTF. CDR3 DNA sequence: TGTGCCACCAGTGTTGGACAGAGGGATGGCTACACCTTC.

The gene calls are TRBV18 and TRBJ2-7; D is unresolved. There are 13 residues in the CDR3. Germline V gives CDR1 KGHSH, CDR2 LQKENI. Deletions cut 2 bases from V and 3 bases from J, with 8 bases between. The CDR3 is CASSPAGSYEQYF. The CDR3 DNA follows: TGTGCCAGCTCACCAGCAGGAAGCTACGAGCAGTACTTC.

The chain recombines TRBV28 with TRBJ1-1; 8 positions match TRBD1. The CDR3 totals 17 residues. Trimming cost V 3 bases and J 0 bases; bases outside gene matches: 9. Germline-derived CDR1 and CDR2 are MDHEN and SYDVKM. In DNA form, the CDR3 reads TGTGCCAGCAGTTTTAGTACAGGGGGAGTAATGAACACTGAAGCTTTCTTT. As protein: CASSFSTGGVMNTEAFF.

This sequence joins TRBV19 and TRBJ1-4, with 7 positions matching TRBD1. Looked up from germline, CDR1 is LNHDA and CDR2 is SQIVND (reference sequence). The CDR3 runs to 13 residues. V dropped 5 bases and J dropped 9; count of bases not matched to a gene: 6. CDR3 sequence (DNA): TGTGCCAGTAGTGAGGGGACAGTCCAAAAACTGTTTTTT. Its translation: CASSEGTVQKLFF.

The CDR3 here is CASSSQVAGESTDTQYF. CDR3 coding DNA: TGTGCCAGCAGTTCCCAGGTAGCGGGAGAGAGCACAGATACGCAGTATTTT. The chain couples TRBV28 to TRBJ2-3, with 9 bases aligning to TRBD2. CDR3 length: 17 residues. CDR1 is MDHEN and CDR2 is SYDVKM in the germline V gene. The V and J ends lost 4 bases and 0 bases, in that order; junction bases with no gene match: 8.

The rearrangement links TRBV7-9 to TRBJ1-6; 8 bases align to TRBD1. From germline, CDR1 is SEHNR and CDR2 FQNEAQ (reference sequence). This CDR3 has 16 residues. The J segment lost 2 bases and the V segment lost 5 bases, leaving 5 bases of the junction unmatched. The CDR3: CASSTWTGTYNSPLHF. The CDR3 DNA follows: TGTGCCAGCAGCACGTGGACAGGGACCTATAATTCACCCCTCCACTTT.

Concerning this clone: This specimen includes other DNA sequences encoding the same CDR3. The chain employs TRBV6-5 and TRBJ2-5; D is possibly TRBD1 (6 bases). The CDR3 contains 13 residues. Germline lookup yields CDR1 MNHEY and CDR2 SVGAGI. Trimming removed 4 bases at V and 3 bases at J, with 9 bases between. The CDR3 here is CASSSYREETQYF. In DNA, the CDR3 is TGTGCCAGCAGTTCCTACAGGGAAGAGACCCAGTACTTC.

This chain links TRBV6-5 with TRBJ2-1; a weak D match, TRBD2 (5 bases). This CDR3 contains 16 residues. Germline V lookup: CDR1 MNHEY, CDR2 SVGAGI. Trimming removed 2 bases at V and 0 bases at J, with 11 bases between. The CDR3, as DNA: TGTGCCAGCAGTTACGGACTTATTAGCTCCTACAATGAGCAGTTCTTC. It is translated as CASSYGLISSYNEQFF.

This clone was detected a few times. J is TRBJ1-4 and V is TRBV5-1, with a possible D match to TRBD1 (5 bases). CDR1 and CDR2 from the germline V gene are SGHRS and YFSETQ. There are 14 residues in the CDR3. The V end was cut by 0 bases, the J end by 4 bases, with 7 bases between. The DNA of the CDR3 is TGCGCCAGCAGCTTGGGACAGCTTAATGAAAAACTGTTTTTT. Protein product: CASSLGQLNEKLFF.

This chain uses TRBV1 with TRBJ2-5; the table's D call, TRBD2, was not checked against the DNA. TRBV1 is termed a pseudogene. This CDR3 contains 15 residues. For the CDR3, the DNA is TGCACCAGCAGCCAAGCGGCGGGGGATCAAGAGACCCAGTACTTC. It encodes CTSSQAAGDQETQYF.